The rows below give T cell receptor beta chains drawn from one sample of a study of T cell repertoires in cytomegalovirus infection. TCRdb reprocessed the reads with MiXCR, giving one entry per CDR3 protein. The top ten hold 58% of the sample, which has 100,000 to 150,000 distinct CDR3 sequences, around 32% seen once. These receptors' antigens are unknown. The sequences come from CD8+ T cells from cultured PBMCs, collected from culture after CMV antigen stimulation. The receptors come from a human donor in good health (CMV status not recorded). Some clones in this sample may be carry-over from other donors' samples. The CDR3 runs from the conserved cysteine through the conserved F or W. Fields, in order: CDR3 DNA, CDR3 protein, clone size, D gene, V gene, J gene. The D gene is left open where the match is weak. For some rows the clone size is stated as once, few or many, or as a class when expanded; others skip it.

cdr3_nt: TGTGCCAGCAGTGAGTATCCAATACGGGACAGGGCTGAGCAGTTCTTC; cdr3_aa: CASSEYPIRDRAEQFF; clone_size: .; d_call: TRBD1; v_call: TRBV6-1; j_call: TRBJ2-1
cdr3_nt: TGTGCCAGCAGCTTAGGAACTGCGTTTGAAGCTTTCTTT; cdr3_aa: CASSLGTAFEAFF; clone_size: .; d_call: .; v_call: TRBV11-2; j_call: TRBJ1-1
cdr3_nt: TGTGCCAGCAGTCGGGAGAACCCACTCTATGGCTACACCTTC; cdr3_aa: CASSRENPLYGYTF; clone_size: many; d_call: .; v_call: TRBV6-5; j_call: TRBJ1-2
cdr3_nt: TGTGCCAGCAGGAGCCGACTAATTTACTACGAGCAGTACTTC; cdr3_aa: CASRSRLIYYEQYF; clone_size: many; d_call: .; v_call: TRBV2; j_call: TRBJ2-7
cdr3_nt: TGCGCCAGCAGCCCCGCCCGACTTGCGGCAGAGACCCAGTACTTC; cdr3_aa: CASSPARLAAETQYF; clone_size: .; d_call: .; v_call: TRBV4-1; j_call: TRBJ2-5
cdr3_nt: TGTGCCAGCAGCACGAGCTTCTACGAGCAGTACTTC; cdr3_aa: CASSTSFYEQYF; clone_size: .; d_call: .; v_call: TRBV7-9; j_call: TRBJ2-7
cdr3_nt: TGCAGTGCTAGGGAGGGGAATAGGTATGCAGATACGCAGTATTTT; cdr3_aa: CSAREGNRYADTQYF; clone_size: few; d_call: .; v_call: TRBV20-1; j_call: TRBJ2-3
cdr3_nt: TGTGCCAGCAGTTACCGGGACAGCGGGTACAATGAGCAGTTCTTT; cdr3_aa: CASSYRDSGYNEQFF; clone_size: few; d_call: .; v_call: TRBV6-6; j_call: TRBJ2-1
cdr3_nt: TGTGCCAGCAGTTTAAACGGTAATGGCTACACCTTC; cdr3_aa: CASSLNGNGYTF; clone_size: .; d_call: .; v_call: TRBV27; j_call: TRBJ1-2
cdr3_nt: TGTGCCAGCAGGCCCCAGACAGCGGCCGAGCAGTACTTC; cdr3_aa: CASRPQTAAEQYF; clone_size: few; d_call: .; v_call: TRBV28; j_call: TRBJ2-7
cdr3_nt: TGCGCCAGCAGCCAAGATCGGGGACAGCAAGAGACCCAGTACTTC; cdr3_aa: CASSQDRGQQETQYF; clone_size: .; d_call: TRBD1; v_call: TRBV4-3; j_call: TRBJ2-5
cdr3_nt: TGTGCCAGCAGTTACGAAACCTCACCGGGACCCCAGTACTTC; cdr3_aa: CASSYETSPGPQYF; clone_size: .; d_call: .; v_call: TRBV6-5; j_call: TRBJ2-5
cdr3_nt: TGTGCCAGCAGCGCCCTGGACAATGGGAGGTGGGGCTACACCTTC; cdr3_aa: CASSALDNGRWGYTF; clone_size: few; d_call: .; v_call: TRBV7-9; j_call: TRBJ1-2
cdr3_nt: TGTGCCATCAGTGAGTGGGGGGCAGCGGATAATTCACCCCTCCACTTT; cdr3_aa: CAISEWGAADNSPLHF; clone_size: .; d_call: .; v_call: TRBV10-3; j_call: TRBJ1-6
cdr3_nt: TGTGCCTTAATCAGGGGACCCTCCTACAATGAGCAGTTCTTC; cdr3_aa: CALIRGPSYNEQFF; clone_size: few; d_call: .; v_call: TRBV2; j_call: TRBJ2-1
cdr3_nt: TGTGCCAGCAGCTTAGCGCTGGCTAGCGGGGGGTTATACACAGATACGCAGTATTTT; cdr3_aa: CASSLALASGGLYTDTQYF; clone_size: .; d_call: TRBD2; v_call: TRBV7-6; j_call: TRBJ2-3
cdr3_nt: TGCAGTGCTAGAGATCGGGCCTACGAGCAGTACTTC; cdr3_aa: CSARDRAYEQYF; clone_size: .; d_call: .; v_call: TRBV20-1; j_call: TRBJ2-7
cdr3_nt: TGTGCCAGTAGTACCAACCTCGACAGGGGTTCCCTCGGGGAGCTGTTTTTT; cdr3_aa: CASSTNLDRGSLGELFF; clone_size: .; d_call: TRBD1; v_call: TRBV19; j_call: TRBJ2-2
cdr3_nt: TGTGCCAGCAGCTTGGCCGGGACTAGCGGGTACAATGAGCAGTTCTTC; cdr3_aa: CASSLAGTSGYNEQFF; clone_size: .; d_call: TRBD2; v_call: TRBV7-6; j_call: TRBJ2-1
cdr3_nt: TGTGCCAGCAGTCCCAGTCCCGATGAGCAGTTCTTC; cdr3_aa: CASSPSPDEQFF; clone_size: .; d_call: .; v_call: TRBV27; j_call: TRBJ2-1
cdr3_nt: TGTGCCAGCAGTCTTACCATACAGGGTACCTACGAGCAGTACTTC; cdr3_aa: CASSLTIQGTYEQYF; clone_size: .; d_call: .; v_call: TRBV7-2; j_call: TRBJ2-7
cdr3_nt: TGTGCCAGCAGCTTAGCGGGGTTACTGAACGAGCAGTACTTC; cdr3_aa: CASSLAGLLNEQYF; clone_size: few; d_call: TRBD2; v_call: TRBV6-5; j_call: TRBJ2-7
cdr3_nt: TGTGCCAGCAGCTTGGTGAGGGTTGGGTATGGCTACACCTTC; cdr3_aa: CASSLVRVGYGYTF; clone_size: .; d_call: .; v_call: TRBV5-5; j_call: TRBJ1-2
cdr3_nt: TGTGCCATCGCACCGGGACAGGGATTTTCACCCCTCCACTTT; cdr3_aa: CAIAPGQGFSPLHF; clone_size: .; d_call: TRBD1; v_call: TRBV6-1; j_call: TRBJ1-6
cdr3_nt: TGTGCCAGCAGCCCAGAGGGGGGGGCTAACAATGAGCAGTTCTTC; cdr3_aa: CASSPEGGANNEQFF; clone_size: many; d_call: .; v_call: TRBV7-6; j_call: TRBJ2-1
cdr3_nt: TGTGCCAGCAGCTCTAGGGGATTAGGGGACAGTTTGATGAACACTGAAGCTTTCTTT; cdr3_aa: CASSSRGLGDSLMNTEAFF; clone_size: .; d_call: TRBD1; v_call: TRBV7-9; j_call: TRBJ1-1
cdr3_nt: TGTGCCAGCAGTTACTGGACAGGGCATCAGCCCCAGCATTTT; cdr3_aa: CASSYWTGHQPQHF; clone_size: few; d_call: TRBD1; v_call: TRBV6-2/TRBV6-3; j_call: TRBJ1-5
cdr3_nt: TGCAGCGTTGGTTCAGGGTACAATGAGCAGTTCTTC; cdr3_aa: CSVGSGYNEQFF; clone_size: few; d_call: .; v_call: TRBV29-1; j_call: TRBJ2-1
cdr3_nt: TGTGCCAGCAGCCCCTTCGGAATACAGGGCCAAGAGACCCAGTACTTC; cdr3_aa: CASSPFGIQGQETQYF; clone_size: .; d_call: .; v_call: TRBV11-2; j_call: TRBJ2-5
cdr3_nt: TGTGCCAGCATAGGCGACAGGGGGCCCTTGGACACTGAAGCTTTCTTT; cdr3_aa: CASIGDRGPLDTEAFF; clone_size: .; d_call: TRBD1; v_call: TRBV6-1; j_call: TRBJ1-1
cdr3_nt: TGTGCCAGCAGTGGATTACCCCACGGCGAGCAGTACTTC; cdr3_aa: CASSGLPHGEQYF; clone_size: .; d_call: .; v_call: TRBV28; j_call: TRBJ2-7
cdr3_nt: TGTGCCAGCAGTCCCAGACTCATATATGGCTACACCTTC; cdr3_aa: CASSPRLIYGYTF; clone_size: .; d_call: .; v_call: TRBV12-3/TRBV12-4; j_call: TRBJ1-2
cdr3_nt: TGTGCCAGCAGCTTCGATTACGGGGGGCCAGCCTACAATGAGCAGTTCTTC; cdr3_aa: CASSFDYGGPAYNEQFF; clone_size: .; d_call: .; v_call: TRBV11-2; j_call: TRBJ2-1